This T cell receptor beta chain was sequenced for a study of control samples from healthy donors and cancer patients. The CDR3 loop spans 16 amino acids. Germline lookup yields CDR1 MNHEY and CDR2 SVGAGI. The V end lost 2 bases, the J end lost 3 bases, and 17 bases lay between the germline ends. Measured with immunoSEQ multiplex PCR; TCRdb has only the in-frame clones, and not every one. The table lists some 96,000 clones, 93% of them singletons, with 8% in the top ten. J is TRBJ2-7 and V is TRBV6-5; no clear D. The sequencing sample was made of blood. The TCR originated in a man aged 18 to 29 in good health. The CDR3, as DNA: TGTGCCAGCAGTTACAAGTTGGTTGGCAGAAACTACGAGCAGTACTTC. Its translation: CASSYKLVGRNYEQYF.